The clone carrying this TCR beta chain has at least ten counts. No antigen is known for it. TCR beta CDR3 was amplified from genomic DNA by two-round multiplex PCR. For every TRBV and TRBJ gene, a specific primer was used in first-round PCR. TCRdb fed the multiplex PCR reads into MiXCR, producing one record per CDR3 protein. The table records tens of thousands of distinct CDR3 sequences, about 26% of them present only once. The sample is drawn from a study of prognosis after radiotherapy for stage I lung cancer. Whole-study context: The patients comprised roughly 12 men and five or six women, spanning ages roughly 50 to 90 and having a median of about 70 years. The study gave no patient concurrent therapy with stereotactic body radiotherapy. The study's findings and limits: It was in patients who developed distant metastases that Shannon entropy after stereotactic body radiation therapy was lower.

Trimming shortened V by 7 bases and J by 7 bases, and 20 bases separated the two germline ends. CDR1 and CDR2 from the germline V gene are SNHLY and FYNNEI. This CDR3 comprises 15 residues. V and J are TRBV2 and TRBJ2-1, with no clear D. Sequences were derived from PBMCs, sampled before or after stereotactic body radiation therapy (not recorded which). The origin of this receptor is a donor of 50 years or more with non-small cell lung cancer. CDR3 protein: CASTSMESAQNEQFF. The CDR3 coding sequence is TGTGCCAGCACCTCCATGGAGTCAGCGCAAAATGAGCAGTTCTTC.